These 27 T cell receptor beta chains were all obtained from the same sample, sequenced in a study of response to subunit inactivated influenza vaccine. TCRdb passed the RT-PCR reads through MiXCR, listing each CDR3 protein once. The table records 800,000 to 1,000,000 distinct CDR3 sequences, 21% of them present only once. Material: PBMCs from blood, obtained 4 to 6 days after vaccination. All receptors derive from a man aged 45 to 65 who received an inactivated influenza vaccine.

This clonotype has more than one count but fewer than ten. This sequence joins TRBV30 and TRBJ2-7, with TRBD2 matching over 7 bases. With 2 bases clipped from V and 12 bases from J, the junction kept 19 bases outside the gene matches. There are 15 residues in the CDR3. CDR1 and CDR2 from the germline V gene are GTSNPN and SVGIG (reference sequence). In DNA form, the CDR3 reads TGTGCCTGGAGTCCCGGGGCTGGGCTAGCGGAGAAGAGGTACTTC. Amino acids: CAWSPGAGLAEKRYF.

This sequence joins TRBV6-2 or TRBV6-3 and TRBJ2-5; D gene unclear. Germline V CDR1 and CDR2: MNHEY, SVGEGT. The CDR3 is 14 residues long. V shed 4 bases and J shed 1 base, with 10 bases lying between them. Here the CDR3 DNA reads TGTGCCAGCAGTTCTCATCTAGGCCAAGAGACCCAGTACTTC. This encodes CASSSHLGQETQYF.

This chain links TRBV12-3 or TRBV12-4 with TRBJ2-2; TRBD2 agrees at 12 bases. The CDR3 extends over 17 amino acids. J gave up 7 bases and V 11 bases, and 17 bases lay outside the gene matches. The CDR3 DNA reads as TGTGCCTTCAGTTTAGCTAGCGGGGGGGCCGACGTCGGGGAGCTGTTTTTT. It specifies CAFSLASGGADVGELFF.

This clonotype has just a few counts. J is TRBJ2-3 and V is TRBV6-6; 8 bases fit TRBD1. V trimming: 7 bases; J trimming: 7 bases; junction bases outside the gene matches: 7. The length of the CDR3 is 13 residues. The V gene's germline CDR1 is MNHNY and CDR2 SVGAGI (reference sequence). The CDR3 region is CASTKDRGYTQYF. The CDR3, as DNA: TGTGCCAGCACCAAAGACAGGGGATATACGCAGTATTTT.

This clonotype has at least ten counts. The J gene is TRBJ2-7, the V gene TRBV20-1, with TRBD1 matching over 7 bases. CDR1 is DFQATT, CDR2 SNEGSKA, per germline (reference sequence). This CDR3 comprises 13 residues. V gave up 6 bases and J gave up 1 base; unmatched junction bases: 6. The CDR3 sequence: CSARGTRSYEQYF. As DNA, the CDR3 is TGCAGTGCCAGGGGGACACGTTCCTACGAGCAGTACTTC.

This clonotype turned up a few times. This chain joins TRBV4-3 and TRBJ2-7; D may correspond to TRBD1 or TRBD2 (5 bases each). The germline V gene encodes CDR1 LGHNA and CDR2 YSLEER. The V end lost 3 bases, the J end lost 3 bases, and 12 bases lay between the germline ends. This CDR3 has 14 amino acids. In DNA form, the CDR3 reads TGCGCCAGCAGCCATGGGACGTTGGGCTACGAGCAGTACTTC. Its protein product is CASSHGTLGYEQYF.

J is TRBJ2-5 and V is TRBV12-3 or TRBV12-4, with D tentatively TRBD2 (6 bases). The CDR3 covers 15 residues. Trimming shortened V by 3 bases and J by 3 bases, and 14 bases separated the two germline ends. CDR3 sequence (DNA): TGTGCCAGCAGTTTGACTAGTACGACGAAAGAGACCCAGTACTTC. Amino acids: CASSLTSTTKETQYF.

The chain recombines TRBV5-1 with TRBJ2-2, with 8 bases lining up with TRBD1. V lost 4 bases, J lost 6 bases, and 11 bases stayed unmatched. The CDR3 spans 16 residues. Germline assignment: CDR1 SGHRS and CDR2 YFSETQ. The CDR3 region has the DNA TGCGCCAGCAGCCTAGGACAGGGTCCTACGGCCGGGGAGCTGTTTTTT. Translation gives CASSLGQGPTAGELFF.

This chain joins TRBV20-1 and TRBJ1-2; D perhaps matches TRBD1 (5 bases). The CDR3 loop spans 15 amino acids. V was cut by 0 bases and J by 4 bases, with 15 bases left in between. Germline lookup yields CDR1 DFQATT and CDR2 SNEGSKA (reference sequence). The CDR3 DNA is TGCAGTGCTAGAGATCCGGGGGAGCCCCTCTATGGCTACACCTTC. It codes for CSARDPGEPLYGYTF.

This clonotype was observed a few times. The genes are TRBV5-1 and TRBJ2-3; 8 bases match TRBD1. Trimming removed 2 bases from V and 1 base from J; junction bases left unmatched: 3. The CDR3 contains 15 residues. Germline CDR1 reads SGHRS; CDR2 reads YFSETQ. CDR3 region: CASSLQGERTDTQYF. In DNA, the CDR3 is TGCGCCAGCAGCTTACAGGGGGAACGCACAGATACGCAGTATTTT.

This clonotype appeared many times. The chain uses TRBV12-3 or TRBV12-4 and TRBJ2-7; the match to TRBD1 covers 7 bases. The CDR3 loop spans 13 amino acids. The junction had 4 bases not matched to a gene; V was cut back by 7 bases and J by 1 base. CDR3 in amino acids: CASTGGVSYEQYF. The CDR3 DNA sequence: TGTGCCAGCACAGGGGGAGTTTCCTACGAGCAGTACTTC.

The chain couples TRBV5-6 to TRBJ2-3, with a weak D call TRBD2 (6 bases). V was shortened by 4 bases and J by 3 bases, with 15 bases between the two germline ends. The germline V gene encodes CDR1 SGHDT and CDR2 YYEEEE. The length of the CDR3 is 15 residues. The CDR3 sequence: CASSPIGRGTDTQYF. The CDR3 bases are TGTGCCAGCAGCCCCATCGGGAGAGGTACAGATACGCAGTATTTT. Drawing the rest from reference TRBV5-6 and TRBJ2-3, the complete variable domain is DAGVTQSPTHLIKTRGQQVTLRCSPKSGHDTVSWYQQALGQGPQFIFQYYEEEERQRGNFPDRFSGHQFPNYSSELNVNALLLGDSALYLCASSPIGRGTDTQYFGPGTRLTVL.

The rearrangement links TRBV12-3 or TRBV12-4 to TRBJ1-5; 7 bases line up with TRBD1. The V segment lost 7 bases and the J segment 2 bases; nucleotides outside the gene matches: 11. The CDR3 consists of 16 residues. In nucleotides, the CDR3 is TGTGCCAGCAATCCGAACAGGGGATCAGGCAATCAGCCCCAGCATTTT. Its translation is CASNPNRGSGNQPQHF.

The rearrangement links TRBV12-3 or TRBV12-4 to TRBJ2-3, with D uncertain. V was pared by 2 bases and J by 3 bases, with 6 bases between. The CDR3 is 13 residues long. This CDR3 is CASSLSDTDTQYF. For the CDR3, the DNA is TGTGCCAGCAGTTTATCAGATACAGATACGCAGTATTTT.

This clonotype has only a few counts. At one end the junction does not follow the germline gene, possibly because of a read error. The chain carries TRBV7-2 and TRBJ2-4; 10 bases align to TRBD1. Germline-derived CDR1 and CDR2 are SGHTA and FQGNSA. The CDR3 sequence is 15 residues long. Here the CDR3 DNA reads TGTGCCAGCAGCTTAGAGGGACAGGGGATAAACCTTCAGTACTTC. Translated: CASSLEGQGINLQYF.

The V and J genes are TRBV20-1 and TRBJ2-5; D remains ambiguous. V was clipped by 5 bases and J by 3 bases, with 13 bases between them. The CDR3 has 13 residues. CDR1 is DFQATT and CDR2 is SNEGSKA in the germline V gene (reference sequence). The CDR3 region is CSARRPQEETQYF. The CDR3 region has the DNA TGCAGTGCTCGCCGTCCCCAAGAAGAGACCCAGTACTTC.

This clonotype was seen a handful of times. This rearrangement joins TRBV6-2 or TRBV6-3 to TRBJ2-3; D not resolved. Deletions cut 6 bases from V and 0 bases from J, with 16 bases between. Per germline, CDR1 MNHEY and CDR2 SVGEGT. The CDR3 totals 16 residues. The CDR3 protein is CASSYNRASSTDTQYF. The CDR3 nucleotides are TGTGCCAGCAGCTATAACCGAGCGAGTAGCACAGATACGCAGTATTTT.

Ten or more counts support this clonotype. For the CDR3, the DNA is TGTGCCAGCAGCCAATTCCATGAGCAGTTCTTC. Translated, it gives CASSQFHEQFF. The genes are TRBV3-1 and TRBJ2-1, with D unclear. V was pared by 2 bases and J by 8 bases, with 4 bases between. There are 11 residues in the CDR3. Germline V lookup: CDR1 LGHDT, CDR2 YNNKEL (reference sequence).

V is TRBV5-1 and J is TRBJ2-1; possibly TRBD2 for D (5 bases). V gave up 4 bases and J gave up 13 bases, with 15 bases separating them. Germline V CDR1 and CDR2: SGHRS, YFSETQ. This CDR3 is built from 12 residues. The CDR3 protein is CASSPTTGGQFF. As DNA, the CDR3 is TGCGCCAGCAGCCCTACAACCGGAGGTCAGTTCTTC.

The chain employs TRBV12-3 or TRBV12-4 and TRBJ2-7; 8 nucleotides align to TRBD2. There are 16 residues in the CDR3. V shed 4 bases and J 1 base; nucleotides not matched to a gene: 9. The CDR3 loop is CASSSSSGARSYEQYF. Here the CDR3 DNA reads TGTGCCAGCAGTTCTAGTAGCGGGGCGCGGTCCTACGAGCAGTACTTC.

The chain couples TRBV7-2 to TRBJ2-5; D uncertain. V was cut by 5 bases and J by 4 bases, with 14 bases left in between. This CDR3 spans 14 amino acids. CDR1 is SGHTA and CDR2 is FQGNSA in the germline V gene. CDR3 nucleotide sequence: TGTGCCAGCAGCCCTAGGTGGGTCGGAGAGACCCAGTACTTC. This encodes CASSPRWVGETQYF.

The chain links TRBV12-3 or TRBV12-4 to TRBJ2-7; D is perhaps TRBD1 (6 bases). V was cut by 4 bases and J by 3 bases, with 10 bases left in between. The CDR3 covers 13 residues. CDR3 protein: CASSSSGVYEQYF. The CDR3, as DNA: TGTGCCAGCAGTTCATCAGGGGTCTACGAGCAGTACTTC.

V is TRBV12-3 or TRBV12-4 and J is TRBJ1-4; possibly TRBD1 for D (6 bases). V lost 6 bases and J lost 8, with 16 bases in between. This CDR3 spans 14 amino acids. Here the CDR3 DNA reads TGTGCCAGCAGCAGCGGGACACCAGAGGAAAAACTGTTTTTT. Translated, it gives CASSSGTPEEKLFF.

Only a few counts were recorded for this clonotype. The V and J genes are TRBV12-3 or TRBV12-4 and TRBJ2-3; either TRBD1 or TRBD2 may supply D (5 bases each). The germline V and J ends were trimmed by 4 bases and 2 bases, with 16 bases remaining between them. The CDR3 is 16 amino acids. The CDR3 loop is CASSSPAGGNTDTQYF. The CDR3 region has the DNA TGTGCCAGCAGTTCCCCCGCTGGGGGAAACACAGATACGCAGTATTTT.

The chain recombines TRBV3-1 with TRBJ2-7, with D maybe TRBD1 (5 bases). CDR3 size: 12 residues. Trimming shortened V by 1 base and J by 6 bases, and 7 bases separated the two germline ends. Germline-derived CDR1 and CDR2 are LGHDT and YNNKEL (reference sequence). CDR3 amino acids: CASSQAGREQYF. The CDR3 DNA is TGTGCCAGCAGCCAAGCAGGGCGCGAGCAGTACTTC.

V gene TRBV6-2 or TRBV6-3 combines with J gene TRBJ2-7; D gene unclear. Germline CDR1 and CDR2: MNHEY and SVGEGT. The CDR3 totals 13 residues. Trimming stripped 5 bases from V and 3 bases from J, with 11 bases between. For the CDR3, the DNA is TGTGCCAGCAGTAGGGTACTGGACTACGAGCAGTACTTC. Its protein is CASSRVLDYEQYF.

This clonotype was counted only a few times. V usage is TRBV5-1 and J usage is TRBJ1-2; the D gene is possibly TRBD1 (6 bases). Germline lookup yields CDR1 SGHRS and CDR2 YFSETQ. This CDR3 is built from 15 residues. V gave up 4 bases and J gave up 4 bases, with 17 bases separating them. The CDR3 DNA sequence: TGCGCCAGCAGCCCGGAGGGGGACACGTCCTATGGCTACACCTTC. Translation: CASSPEGDTSYGYTF.